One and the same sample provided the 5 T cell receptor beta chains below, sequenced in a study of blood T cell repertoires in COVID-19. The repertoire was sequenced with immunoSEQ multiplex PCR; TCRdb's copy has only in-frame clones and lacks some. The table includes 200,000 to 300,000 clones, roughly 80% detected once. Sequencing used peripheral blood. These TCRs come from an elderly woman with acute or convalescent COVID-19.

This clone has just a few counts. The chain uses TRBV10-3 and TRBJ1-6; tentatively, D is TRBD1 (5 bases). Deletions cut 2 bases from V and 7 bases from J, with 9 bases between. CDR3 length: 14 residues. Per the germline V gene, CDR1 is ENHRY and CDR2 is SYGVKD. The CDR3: CAISEPRQNSPLHF. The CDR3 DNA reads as TGTGCCATCAGTGAGCCTAGACAGAATTCACCCCTCCACTTT.

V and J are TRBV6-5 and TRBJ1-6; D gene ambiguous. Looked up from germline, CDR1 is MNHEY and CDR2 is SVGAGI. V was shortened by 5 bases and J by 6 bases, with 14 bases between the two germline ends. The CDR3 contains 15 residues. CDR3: CASSLTQKPNSPLHF. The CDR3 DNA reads TGTGCCAGCAGTCTAACTCAAAAGCCTAATTCACCCCTCCACTTT.

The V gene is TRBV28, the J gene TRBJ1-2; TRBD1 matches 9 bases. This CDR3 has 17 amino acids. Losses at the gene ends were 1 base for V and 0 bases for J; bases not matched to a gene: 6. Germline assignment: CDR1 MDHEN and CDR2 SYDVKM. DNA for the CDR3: TGTGCCAGCAGTTTATCGGACAGGGGACGACCTAACTATGGCTACACCTTC. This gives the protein CASSLSDRGRPNYGYTF.

The CDR3 reads CASPWASMNTEAFF. The CDR3 region has the DNA TGTGCCAGCCCCTGGGCGTCCATGAACACTGAAGCTTTCTTT. The chain uses TRBV21-1 and TRBJ1-1; TRBD1 is the table's D call, not checked against the DNA. TRBV21-1 is given as a pseudogene. The CDR3 length is 14 residues.

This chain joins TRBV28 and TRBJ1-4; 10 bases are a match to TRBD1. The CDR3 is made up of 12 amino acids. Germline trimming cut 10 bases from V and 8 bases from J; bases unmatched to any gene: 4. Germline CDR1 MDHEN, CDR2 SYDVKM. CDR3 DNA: TGTGCCACCGGGGACAGGGGCGAAAAACTGTTTTTT. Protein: CATGDRGEKLFF.